The 27 T cell receptor beta chains presented below share a single source sample, sequenced in a study of beta chain features in type 1 diabetes. Every bit of the isolated RNA underwent reverse transcription, so sequencing read expressed TCRB transcripts. Assay used: immunoSEQ multiplex PCR; TCRdb lists only in-frame clones, some missing. The sample has around 56,000 clones; around 50% are singletons. Study outcomes and limitations: Moderately but significantly shorter TCRB CDR3s were found in Type 1 diabetes patients in all four CD4+ subsets.

The antigens for these receptors are not known. The material sequenced was Tregs from blood. The receptors were gathered from a woman aged 40 to 55 with type 1 diabetes.

A few counts support this clone. The gene calls are TRBV4-3 and TRBJ2-1, with D possibly TRBD2 on 5 matching bases. CDR1 LGHNA and CDR2 YSLEER come from the germline V gene. Trimming pared 0 bases from V and 6 bases from J, leaving 9 bases between. CDR3 length: 14 residues. As DNA, the CDR3 is TGCGCCAGCAGCCAAGATAGCGATGGCAATGAGCAGTTCTTC. Encoded protein: CASSQDSDGNEQFF.

Within the sample, this clone is medium-sized (0.01 to 0.1%). The CDR3 DNA is TGTGCCAGCAGCCAAGCCGGGGGAAGCCAGCAGTACTTC. This sequence encodes CASSQAGGSQQYF. V gene TRBV14 combines with J gene TRBJ2-7, with D maybe TRBD2 (6 bases). Germline values: CDR1 SGHDN, CDR2 FVKESK. This CDR3 is 13 amino acids long. V was cut by 1 base and J by 8 bases, with 12 bases left in between.

The chain couples TRBV7-3 to TRBJ2-2; 9 bases are shared with TRBD1. Germline V gene sequence: CDR1 SGHTA, CDR2 FQGTGA. Trimming at V came to 6 bases and at J to 4 bases, leaving 6 bases not matched to a gene. The CDR3 sequence is 15 residues long. The CDR3 DNA reads TGTGCCAGCAGTCGGACAGGGGCGGGCACCGGGGAGCTGTTTTTT. It specifies CASSRTGAGTGELFF. The full variable domain, with the rest looked up from reference TRBV7-3 and TRBJ2-2, is GAGVSQTPSNKVTEKGKYVELRCDPISGHTALYWYRQSLGQGPEFLIYFQGTGAADDSGLPNDRFFAVRPEGSVSTLKIQRTERGDSAVYLCASSRTGAGTGELFFGEGSRLTVL.

V is TRBV7-2 and J is TRBJ2-7; 7 bases are shared with TRBD2. The CDR3 consists of 15 residues. The J segment lost 7 bases and the V segment lost 1 base, leaving 10 bases of the junction unmatched. Germline values: CDR1 SGHTA, CDR2 FQGNSA. The CDR3 region has the DNA TGTGCCAGCAGCTTAGTGGGAGCGGGGCCGGGGGAGCAGTACTTC. It encodes CASSLVGAGPGEQYF.

A word on this clone: The sample has other DNA sequences that encode this CDR3 too. The V and J genes are TRBV5-1 and TRBJ2-3, with 10 bases identical to TRBD2. V lost 5 bases to trimming and J lost 3 bases; unmatched junction nucleotides: 3. The germline gives CDR1 SGHRS, CDR2 YFSETQ. The CDR3 extends over 14 amino acids. The CDR3 DNA follows: TGCGCCAGCAGGGTAGCGGGAGGAACAGATACGCAGTATTTT. Protein sequence: CASRVAGGTDTQYF.

This chain uses TRBV28 with TRBJ2-1, with 9 positions matching TRBD2. Losses at the gene ends were 0 bases for V and 3 bases for J; bases not matched to a gene: 3. Germline lookup yields CDR1 MDHEN and CDR2 SYDVKM. The length of the CDR3 is 16 residues. The CDR3 DNA is TGTGCCAGCAGTTTATGGACTAGCGGACGCTACAATGAGCAGTTCTTC. Translation gives CASSLWTSGRYNEQFF.

The rearrangement uses TRBV7-9 and TRBJ2-5; TRBD1 agrees at 9 bases. Unmatched junction bases numbered 13, after V lost 6 bases and J lost 5 bases. CDR1 and CDR2 (germline): SEHNR, FQNEAQ (reference sequence). The CDR3 length is 16 residues. CDR3 region: CASRANRGRSGETQYF. The DNA for the CDR3 is TGTGCCAGCAGGGCCAACAGGGGGCGCAGTGGGGAGACCCAGTACTTC.

CDR3 region: CASSLTLGLNYGYTF. The CDR3 DNA reads as TGCGCCAGCAGCTTAACCCTGGGACTCAACTATGGCTACACCTTC. The chain recombines TRBV5-1 with TRBJ1-2; TRBD1 might be the D (5 bases). Germline V gene data show CDR1 as SGHRS and CDR2 as YFSETQ. V lost 2 bases and J 2 bases, leaving 13 bases between the germline ends. This CDR3 has 15 amino acids.

The count of this clone is one. The chain links TRBV6-5 to TRBJ1-5; no reliable D call. CDR3 length equals 13 residues. The germline CDR1 and CDR2 sequences are MNHEY and SVGAGI. With 4 bases removed from V and 7 bases from J, the gap between germline ends came to 11 bases. As DNA, the CDR3 is TGTGCCAGCAGTTTTGCGACTGGGCAGCCCCAGCATTTT. Residues: CASSFATGQPQHF.

This clone was detected only a few times. The chain joins TRBV5-1 to TRBJ1-1; no definite D call. The CDR3 sequence is 11 residues long. Germline CDR1 is SGHRS and CDR2 is YFSETQ. V lost 5 bases and J 2 bases, leaving 4 bases between the germline ends. CDR3 nucleotides: TGCGCCAGCAGGGGCAACACTGAAGCTTTCTTT. This gives the protein CASRGNTEAFF.

The genes are TRBV11-2 and TRBJ2-7; TRBD1 matches 9 bases. CDR3 length equals 17 residues. Germline CDR1 reads SGHAT; CDR2 reads FQNNGV. V lost 3 bases and J lost 0; bases outside the gene matches: 9. The CDR3 sequence is CASSFKEGQGPSYEQYF. For the CDR3, the DNA is TGTGCCAGCAGCTTTAAAGAGGGACAGGGTCCCTCCTACGAGCAGTACTTC.

This clone was seen a handful of times. The CDR3 is CASSLGGIGPEKLFF. DNA of the CDR3: TGCGCCAGCAGCCTTGGAGGCATCGGCCCTGAAAAACTGTTTTTT. V gene TRBV5-1 combines with J gene TRBJ1-4; the D is unclear. The CDR3 extends over 15 amino acids. V lost 4 bases and J 7 bases, leaving 17 bases between the germline ends. CDR1 and CDR2 from the germline V gene are SGHRS and YFSETQ. Using reference TRBV5-1 and TRBJ1-4 for the parts outside the CDR3, the full variable domain is KAGVTQTPRYLIKTRGQQVTLSCSPISGHRSVSWYQQTPGQGLQFLFEYFSETQRNKGNFPGRFSGRQFSNSRSEMNVSTLELGDSALYLCASSLGGIGPEKLFFGSGTQLSVL.

V is TRBV2 and J is TRBJ2-7, with 10 bases matching TRBD1. V shed 6 bases, J shed 1 base, and the junction held 6 bases outside the gene matches. The CDR3 consists of 15 residues. Germline V gene sequence: CDR1 SNHLY, CDR2 FYNNEI. Here the CDR3 reads CASRAGQGYSYEQYF. The CDR3 DNA sequence: TGTGCCAGCAGGGCGGGACAGGGGTATTCCTACGAGCAGTACTTC.

V gene TRBV19 combines with J gene TRBJ1-1; TRBD1 aligns across 7 bases. The CDR3 has 14 residues. With V trimmed by 1 base and J by 4 bases, 3 bases remained unmatched. Germline V gene sequence: CDR1 LNHDA, CDR2 SQIVND (reference sequence). The CDR3 DNA reads TGTGCCAGTAGTATAGGGGCAGGGGGCACTGAAGCTTTCTTT. Translated, it gives CASSIGAGGTEAFF.

The chain combines TRBV12-2 with TRBJ1-5. TRBV12-2 represents a pseudogene. The CDR3 is made up of 15 amino acids. This CDR3 reads CASRLESGSNQPQHF. CDR3 nucleotides: TGTGCAAGTCGCTTAGAATCGGGGAGCAATCAGCCCCAGCATTTT.

The gene calls are TRBV28 and TRBJ1-6; D uncertain. Germline lookup yields CDR1 MDHEN and CDR2 SYDVKM. The V and J ends lost 3 bases and 7 bases respectively, with 7 bases between them. This CDR3 contains 13 residues. The DNA of the CDR3 is TGTGCCAGCAGTTTTGAGAGAAATTCACCCCTCCACTTT. Translated, it gives CASSFERNSPLHF.

The rearrangement joins TRBV4-3 to TRBJ2-1; no firm D call. The CDR3 sequence is 16 residues long. Trimming shortened V by 1 base and J by 2 bases, and 12 bases separated the two germline ends. The germline gives CDR1 LGHNA, CDR2 YSLEER. The DNA for the CDR3 is TGCGCCAGCAGCCAAGTCAGGCTCCTAACCTACAATGAGCAGTTCTTC. Amino acid sequence: CASSQVRLLTYNEQFF.

The chain is built from TRBV19 and TRBJ2-1; TRBD2 matches 7 bases. The CDR3 is 14 amino acids. The V segment lost 10 bases and the J segment 9 bases; nucleotides outside the gene matches: 15. Germline assignment: CDR1 LNHDA and CDR2 SQIVND (reference sequence). The CDR3 protein is CATTRGAGVGEQFF. CDR3 bases: TGTGCCACCACCCGTGGGGCGGGAGTAGGTGAGCAGTTCTTC.

This chain links TRBV7-2 with TRBJ1-3; perhaps TRBD1 as D (5 bases). Trimming removed 5 bases at V and 0 bases at J, with 20 bases between. The CDR3 has 18 amino acids. Germline CDR1 SGHTA, CDR2 FQGNSA. The DNA of the CDR3 is TGTGCCAGCAGCCTAGGCGGGGCCAGCCCAAACTCTGGAAACACCATATATTTT. Residues: CASSLGGASPNSGNTIYF.

This chain joins TRBV11-3 and TRBJ2-2, with 9 bases lining up with TRBD2. The germline CDR1 and CDR2 sequences are SGHNT and YENEEA. Unmatched junction bases numbered 2, after V lost 5 bases and J lost 4 bases. This CDR3 spans 14 amino acids. The CDR3 bases are TGTGCCAGCAGCCGTAGCGGGGGCACCGGGGAGCTGTTTTTT. It encodes CASSRSGGTGELFF.

The chain is built from TRBV7-3 and TRBJ2-2, with 10 bases aligning to TRBD1. Germline V gives CDR1 SGHTA, CDR2 FQGTGA. This CDR3 spans 14 amino acids. After removal of 4 bases from V and 6 bases from J, the junction contained 2 bases not matched to a gene. The CDR3 here is CASSSGQGAGELFF. The CDR3 DNA follows: TGTGCCAGCAGCTCTGGACAGGGGGCCGGGGAGCTGTTTTTT.

The sample holds a few counts of this clone. The chain links TRBV7-2 to TRBJ2-4; the match to TRBD2 covers 10 bases. The J segment lost 1 base and the V segment lost 2 bases, leaving 5 bases of the junction unmatched. CDR3 length equals 17 residues. Germline V gene lookup returns CDR1 SGHTA and CDR2 FQGNSA. CDR3 sequence: CASSLRSGRDAKNIQYF. In DNA form, the CDR3 reads TGTGCCAGCAGCTTAAGGAGCGGGAGGGATGCCAAAAACATTCAGTACTTC. Based on the CDR3 plus reference TRBV7-2 and TRBJ2-4, the full variable domain is GAGVSQSPSNKVTEKGKDVELRCDPISGHTALYWYRQSLGQGLEFLIYFQGNSAPDKSGLPSDRFSAERTGGSVSTLTIQRTQQEDSAVYLCASSLRSGRDAKNIQYFGAGTRLSVL.

There are a few counts of this clone. V is TRBV28 and J is TRBJ1-2, with D possibly being TRBD1 (6 bases). V was trimmed by 6 bases and J by 7 bases, leaving 15 bases between them. This CDR3 comprises 13 residues. CDR1 is MDHEN and CDR2 is SYDVKM in the germline V gene. Here the CDR3 DNA reads TGTGCCAGCAGAGAAACAGGGACGGTTGGCTACACCTTC. Translated, it gives CASRETGTVGYTF.

This clone is termed medium-sized. The chain recombines TRBV7-9 with TRBJ2-2; 9 nucleotides match TRBD2. This CDR3 is 16 amino acids long. V trimming: 6 bases; J trimming: 3 bases; junction bases outside the gene matches: 8. Germline assignment: CDR1 SEHNR and CDR2 FQNEAQ (reference sequence). The CDR3 nucleotides are TGTGCCAGCAGTCCCCGACTAGCGGTTGACACCGGGGAGCTGTTTTTT. Translation gives CASSPRLAVDTGELFF.

The rearrangement links TRBV29-1 to TRBJ2-2; 9 bases line up with TRBD1. The CDR3 runs 12 residues. Germline V lookup: CDR1 SQVTM, CDR2 ANQGSEA. The ends lost 7 bases at V and 7 bases at J; junction bases unmatched: 4. The CDR3 here is CSAGTGFGELFF. CDR3 DNA sequence: TGCAGCGCCGGGACAGGGTTCGGGGAGCTGTTTTTT.

The rearrangement joins TRBV6-6 to TRBJ1-4, with 8 bases fitting TRBD1. The V segment lost 4 bases and the J segment 10 bases; nucleotides outside the gene matches: 11. The germline gives CDR1 MNHNY, CDR2 SVGAGI (reference sequence). The CDR3 is 15 amino acids. This chain's CDR3 is CASSSLQGGPGKLFF. The CDR3 DNA follows: TGTGCCAGCAGTTCCTTACAGGGGGGTCCTGGAAAACTGTTTTTT.

As for this clone: A single base is all that separates this from a far larger clone, so a read error is likely. The identical CDR3 is also encoded by other nucleotide sequences in the sample. The chain is built from TRBV5-4 and TRBJ2-4, with D possibly being TRBD1 (6 bases). The CDR3 length is 13 residues. V lost 4 bases and J lost 7, with 12 bases in between. CDR1 is SGHNT, CDR2 YYREEE, per germline (reference sequence). CDR3 DNA sequence: TGTGCCAGCAGCACGGGGCAGGGGAACATTCAGTACTTC. It encodes CASSTGQGNIQYF.